These T cell receptor beta chains were read from a single sample in a study of T cell changes during pregnancy in multiple sclerosis. The data were produced by immunoSEQ multiplex PCR, yet TCRdb's version contains in-frame clones alone and is incomplete. The sample holds tens of thousands of clones, 91% seen once. The source was peripheral blood, collected in the third trimester of pregnancy. The receptors here all came from a female donor in good health, enrolled as a control in a pregnancy study. CDR3s leave out the opening cysteine and the closing phenylalanine or tryptophan. A D gene is named only where the DNA matches it firmly.

d_call,j_call,v_call,cdr3_aa
TRBD1,TRBJ1-1,TRBV30,AWSVDRRNTEAF
.,TRBJ2-2,TRBV30,AWSVGAATTGELF
.,TRBJ2-7,TRBV2,ASSDVGGSGAEQY
TRBD1,TRBJ1-1,TRBV27,ASSFRTGLRAF
TRBD1,TRBJ1-1,TRBV13,ASSPHGQVNTEAF
TRBD1,TRBJ1-1,TRBV28,ASTLRTGGSAF
.,TRBJ1-5,TRBV2,ASRGGNRPQH
.,TRBJ2-3,TRBV10-3,AISESTSLGGAQY
.,TRBJ2-7,TRBV18,ASSPAGTYEQY
.,TRBJ1-2,TRBV6-1,ASSTGTYGYT
.,TRBJ2-3,TRBV6-5,ASTPNGYSTDTQY
TRBD1,TRBJ2-4,TRBV4-1,ASSLAQGADIQY
.,TRBJ2-1,TRBV6-6,ASSYMGPGNEQF
TRBD2,TRBJ2-1,TRBV5-1,ASSLGGRAWGEQF
.,TRBJ1-5,TRBV6-4,ASSDSAGNNQPQH
.,TRBJ2-3,TRBV30,AWRGVGGSDTQY
.,TRBJ1-6,TRBV11-2,ASSPDNSPLH
.,TRBJ2-5,TRBV29-1,SVLSTKETQY
.,TRBJ1-1,TRBV7-9,ASISPTEAF
TRBD2,TRBJ2-5,TRBV6-6,ASSLTGLAGVETQY
.,TRBJ1-2,TRBV9,ASSKGQNYGYT
.,TRBJ1-5,TRBV2,ASSVTGNQPQH
TRBD1,TRBJ2-5,TRBV6-6,ASSHTGGQETQY
.,TRBJ1-5,TRBV18,ASSRDGGDNQPQH
TRBD2,TRBJ2-1,TRBV5-1,ASSPAGVGNEQF
.,TRBJ2-1,TRBV15,ATGESTYNEQF
.,TRBJ2-6,TRBV19,ASSHHSSSGANVLT
.,TRBJ2-5,TRBV7-2,ASTDPGLQETQY
.,TRBJ2-2,TRBV7-9,ASSPDRHTGELF
.,TRBJ1-2,TRBV5-1,ASSPMDKGYGYT
TRBD1,TRBJ2-7,TRBV27,ASSWTGSYEQY
TRBD1,TRBJ2-1,TRBV5-1,ASSSYPGGQGIFNEQF
TRBD1,TRBJ2-3,TRBV27,AVVDGRGLGDTQY
.,TRBJ2-6,TRBV18,ASSPRSGSLSGANVLT
.,TRBJ2-5,TRBV28,ASQSQETQY
TRBD1,TRBJ2-1,TRBV18,ASSPRDRGANEQF
.,TRBJ2-2,TRBV5-5,ASNKGIGTGELF
.,TRBJ1-2,TRBV11-2,ASSLGRGVGSRGYT
TRBD1,TRBJ1-2,TRBV30,AWSGRDRGFYGYT
TRBD2,TRBJ2-7,TRBV7-9,ASSPRTSGSYEQY
.,TRBJ2-1,TRBV28,ASSETGIGEQF
.,TRBJ2-5,TRBV15,ATSSGMSGIQETQY
.,TRBJ1-1,TRBV19,ASSSEANTEAF
.,TRBJ1-6,TRBV4-1,ASSQPRSGSNSPLH
.,TRBJ2-1,TRBV29-1,SGRHTPYNEQF
TRBD2,TRBJ2-1,TRBV11-1,ASSLGTSGVKNEQF
TRBD1,TRBJ2-1,TRBV5-1,ASSLPEGPGQDTTSYNEQF
TRBD2,TRBJ2-7,TRBV7-2,ASSPGLAKSSEQY